This T cell receptor beta chain was sequenced in a study of T cell responses to AZD1222 COVID-19 vaccine (dated by TCRdb to 2020 to 2023). For the study in its entirety: TCR sequencing covered roughly 230 trial participants: around 210 given two doses of AZD1222 and 26 given two doses of MenACWY control vaccine. Enrollment into the trials was organized by age into subgroups of 18-55, 56-69 and 70-plus years, and those subgroups contained roughly 140, 27 and 60 TCR-sequenced participants, respectively.

Overall study results and their limits: The 56-69-year group was small, and its depth increase did not reach significance, likely because of low power. Nearly half of unique spike-specific TCRs reportedly recognized epitopes outside regions mutated in the B.1.351 and B.1.1.7 variants. Because no samples from the day 14 peak response were available, repertoires could be characterized only after the peak T cell response. Conclusions about previously exposed vaccinees were limited because only a handful of AZD1222 recipients were SARS-CoV-2 seropositive at baseline. The whole spike protein was spanned by vaccine-associated CD4 TCRs, and dominant responses were seen in regions 160-218 and 743-854. Spike-specific TCR breadth and depth rose significantly after two AZD1222 doses compared with day 0 and with MenACWY recipients. Participants were mostly white British, with more females than males. The authors suggested clonal diversity may have been underestimated.

This clone occurred once. Its target antigen remains unknown. Per-nucleotide qualities are absent, and no much larger clonotype sits a single base away. The meaning of the sample's time point label: about 28 days (+/-7) after the second vaccine dose. Because spike-specific TCR depth and breadth did not differ between the two schedules, AZD1222 recipients who got a second dose at roughly 4 weeks were pooled with those who got a second dose at roughly 12 weeks. Vaccinee samples were obtained from the UK trials COV001 and COV002, which included a single-blind randomized controlled phase 2/3 trial of AZD1222 (ChAdOx1 nCoV-19) in healthy adults. Trial participant PBMC samples were collected at day 0 and day 28 after the second dose for TCRbeta chain sequencing. The CDR3 regions of human TCRbeta chains were subjected to immunosequencing. The original methods were these. Repertoire TCRs were checked for matches against a reference library of SARS-CoV-2-specific TCRs that had been generated using the MIRA antigen-specificity platform. Breadth was defined as the fraction of unique TCRs that were SARS-CoV-2-associated. Depth was defined as the fraction of total T cells that were SARS-CoV-2-associated. Each spike-specific TCR was assigned to its reactive spike region and to a CD4 or CD8 class using the MIRA data. Log10-transformed breadth and depth values were compared by one-way ANOVA with Sidak's multiple comparisons tests. TCRdb obtained this table from immuneACCESS and retained in-frame rearrangements with V and J assigned. These tables miss some clones; where compared with another copy, unresolved V genes account for less than half of the shortfall, and the remainder is unexplained. V and J calls and clone size follow that table, whereas D and trimming were derived from the DNA. Within this sample are 120,000 to 150,000 clones, with around nine tenths of them counted one time only. The ten largest clones add up to approximately 3% of the sample.

This clonotype was obtained from an adult who received the AZD1222 COVID-19 vaccine. Sequences were derived from peripheral blood, sampled 28 days after the second AZD1222 dose.

DNA sequence: TGCAGCGTTGCGGGGGGAAACCAAGAGACCCAGTACTTC. Its protein product is CSVAGGNQETQYF. The chain employs TRBV29-1 and TRBJ2-5; the junction holds 7 bases that match TRBD2. Reading the germline V gene gives CDR1 SQVTM and CDR2 ANQGSEA. Trimming accounts for 4 bases at V and 0 bases at J, while the number of junction bases matched to no gene is 2. From its cysteine to its phenylalanine, the CDR3 spans 13 amino acids. Only the CDR3 DNA stays, 39 bases, in frame from base 1. The full variable domain, with segments outside the CDR3 supplied by the reference TRBV29-1 and TRBJ2-5 proteins, appears as SAVISQKPSRDICQRGTSLTIQCQVDSQVTMMFWYRQQPGQSLTLIATANQGSEATYESGFVIDKFPISRPNLTFSTLTVSNMSPEDSSIYLCSVAGGNQETQYFGPGTRLLVL.